The 15 T cell receptor beta chains below come from one sample, sequenced in a study of blood T cells in healthy people across ages. A sample-barcoded 5' primer and a J-beta primer mix were used in a second PCR of about 7 to 11 cycles. TCRdb re-called the 5' RACE reads with MiXCR, one entry per CDR3 protein. The sample shows approximately 850,000 distinct CDR3 sequences, roughly 64% of them seen only once. Material: blood. These receptors were obtained from a man younger than 45 in good health.

This clonotype was counted only a few times. The V call is TRBV5-1, the J call TRBJ2-1, with TRBD1 identical over 8 bases. Germline CDR1 is SGHRS and CDR2 is YFSETQ. Trimming at V came to 5 bases and at J to 10 bases, leaving 14 bases not matched to a gene. The CDR3 consists of 15 residues. The CDR3 DNA reads as TGCGCCAGCAGTTTCGCAGGGGGCGCGGGAAGGGAGCAGTTCTTC. Protein: CASSFAGGAGREQFF. Variable domain in full (rest from reference TRBV5-1 and TRBJ2-1): KAGVTQTPRYLIKTRGQQVTLSCSPISGHRSVSWYQQTPGQGLQFLFEYFSETQRNKGNFPGRFSGRQFSNSRSEMNVSTLELGDSALYLCASSFAGGAGREQFFGPGTRLTVL.

This clonotype was detected a few times. The V and J genes are TRBV29-1 and TRBJ2-7; 13 nucleotides match TRBD2. Trimming cost V 2 bases and J 5 bases; bases outside gene matches: 6. The CDR3 is made up of 15 amino acids. CDR1 SQVTM and CDR2 ANQGSEA come from the germline V gene. The CDR3 here is CSVERLAGGEHEQYF. The CDR3 DNA sequence: TGCAGCGTTGAAAGACTAGCGGGAGGAGAGCACGAGCAGTACTTC.

This clonotype was picked up one time. The J gene is TRBJ2-1, the V gene TRBV4-1; 7 bases are shared with TRBD1. The length of the CDR3 is 16 residues. Trimming took 2 bases from V and 5 from J; bases not matched to a gene: 9. CDR1 and CDR2 from the germline V gene are MGHRA and YSYEKL. The CDR3, as DNA: TGCGCCAGCAGCCAACGGGGACAGTCACTTGACAATGAGCAGTTCTTC. It specifies CASSQRGQSLDNEQFF.

V gene TRBV13 combines with J gene TRBJ1-6; D gene ambiguous. CDR3 length: 16 amino acids. Trimming took off 4 bases at V and 2 bases at J, with 12 bases between the two ends. The germline V gene has CDR1 PRHDT and CDR2 FYEKMQ (reference sequence). This chain's CDR3 is CASSSTGITYNSPLHF. CDR3 DNA: TGTGCCAGCAGCTCTACGGGAATAACCTATAATTCACCCCTCCACTTT.

This clonotype came up once. CDR3 DNA sequence: TGTGCCAGCGGGACGGATGGACTCTCCAGTGAGCAGTTCTTC. Its protein product is CASGTDGLSSEQFF. The chain is built from TRBV6-5 and TRBJ2-1; D assignment may be TRBD1 or TRBD2 (5 bases each). The germline V and J ends were trimmed by 8 bases and 9 bases, with 20 bases remaining between them. Germline CDR1 is MNHEY and CDR2 is SVGAGI. The CDR3 contains 14 residues.

The gene calls are TRBV6-6 and TRBJ2-3; D not resolved. CDR3 length: 16 amino acids. Germline V gene data show CDR1 as MNHNY and CDR2 as SVGAGI (reference sequence). Trimming pared 7 bases from V and 2 bases from J, leaving 19 bases between. The CDR3 DNA reads TGTGCCAGCAACGGGCGGTCCACAGTTGACACAGATACGCAGTATTTT. Translating it yields CASNGRSTVDTDTQYF.

This sequence joins TRBV7-9 and TRBJ2-7; TRBD2 might be the D (6 bases). CDR1 SEHNR and CDR2 FQNEAQ come from the germline V gene (reference sequence). The ends were cut back, 7 bases at V and 7 bases at J, with 11 bases in the middle. The length of the CDR3 is 11 residues. CDR3 loop: CASNREREQYF. The CDR3 coding sequence is TGTGCCAGCAATCGGGAGAGGGAGCAGTACTTC.

The gene calls are TRBV29-1 and TRBJ1-4; D remains ambiguous. This CDR3 comprises 12 residues. Per the germline V gene, CDR1 is SQVTM and CDR2 is ANQGSEA. V was trimmed by 4 bases and J by 8 bases, leaving 11 bases between them. The CDR3 DNA reads as TGCAGCGTTGCGGATCTCAGGGAAAAACTGTTTTTT. Translation gives CSVADLREKLFF.

In its sample, this clonotype was seen once. The CDR3 coding sequence is TGTGCCAGCAGTTACTCGACAGGGGTCCCCGGGGAGCTGTTTTTT. Translating gives CASSYSTGVPGELFF. The J gene is TRBJ2-2, the V gene TRBV6-5; 8 bases agree with TRBD1. This CDR3 has 15 residues. CDR1 is MNHEY and CDR2 is SVGAGI in the germline V gene. V gave up 0 bases and J gave up 6 bases; unmatched junction bases: 3.

V gene TRBV6-1 combines with J gene TRBJ2-7, with 8 bases that match TRBD2. V shed 6 bases, J shed 0 bases, and the junction held 7 bases outside the gene matches. Germline loops: CDR1 MNHNS, CDR2 SASEGT. This CDR3 contains 15 residues. CDR3 DNA: TGTGCCAGCAGATTCTCTAGCGGGCCCTCCTACGAGCAGTACTTC. It is translated as CASRFSSGPSYEQYF.

This CDR3 reads CSASLAGQQETQYF. The CDR3 coding sequence is TGCAGTGCTAGTCTAGCGGGCCAGCAAGAGACCCAGTACTTC. The chain employs TRBV20-1 and TRBJ2-5, with TRBD2 matching 8 bases. The CDR3 consists of 14 residues. Germline V gene lookup returns CDR1 DFQATT and CDR2 SNEGSKA (reference sequence). Losses at the gene ends were 3 bases for V and 2 bases for J; bases not matched to a gene: 5.

The chain combines TRBV19 with TRBJ2-6; D uncertain. Deletions cut 3 bases from V and 0 bases from J, with 6 bases between. Germline V gene sequence: CDR1 LNHDA, CDR2 SQIVND (reference sequence). The CDR3 sequence is 15 residues long. The CDR3 region is CASSIVSSGANVLTF. The CDR3 DNA is TGTGCCAGTAGTATTGTGAGCTCTGGGGCCAACGTCCTGACTTTC. The complete variable domain, with remaining parts taken from reference TRBV19 and TRBJ2-6, reads DGGITQSPKYLFRKEGQNVTLSCEQNLNHDAMYWYRQDPGQGLRLIYYSQIVNDFQKGDIAEGYSVSREKKESFPLTVTSAQKNPTAFYLCASSIVSSGANVLTFGAGSRLTVL.

This clonotype was recorded a few times. The V and J genes are TRBV3-1 and TRBJ1-1; 7 bases agree with TRBD1. This CDR3 has 13 residues. Germline CDR1 reads LGHDT; CDR2 reads YNNKEL (reference sequence). J gave up 3 bases and V 6 bases, and 4 bases lay outside the gene matches. The CDR3 DNA reads TGTGCCAGCAGGCCACAGGGGTACACTGAAGCTTTCTTT. It specifies CASRPQGYTEAFF.

The chain has TRBV7-2 and TRBJ2-3; no clear D gene. There are 14 residues in the CDR3. Germline lookup yields CDR1 SGHTA and CDR2 FQGNSA. Trimming stripped 5 bases from V and 0 bases from J, with 9 bases between. The CDR3 here is CASSVSPSTDTQYF. CDR3 nucleotides: TGTGCCAGCAGCGTCAGTCCTAGCACAGATACGCAGTATTTT.

V gene TRBV13 combines with J gene TRBJ2-7; D unresolved. With 4 bases removed from V and 3 bases from J, the gap between germline ends came to 16 bases. The CDR3 is 15 residues long. Per germline, CDR1 PRHDT and CDR2 FYEKMQ (reference sequence). CDR3 DNA sequence: TGTGCCAGCAGCTCGCCAAAAGACCCGAACTACGAGCAGTACTTC. This codes for CASSSPKDPNYEQYF. Using reference TRBV13 and TRBJ2-7 for the parts outside the CDR3, the full variable domain is AAGVIQSPRHLIKEKRETATLKCYPIPRHDTVYWYQQGPGQDPQFLISFYEKMQSDKGSIPDRFSAQQFSDYHSELNMSSLELGDSALYFCASSSPKDPNYEQYFGPGTRLTVT.